One and the same sample provided the 10 T cell receptor beta chains below, sequenced in a study of tumor-infiltrating lymphocytes in primary liver carcinoma. The roughly 17-31 mg bulk tissue piece was not sorted before simultaneous RNA and DNA extraction. Production of TCR beta cDNA used around 500 ng total RNA together with a constant-region primer. TCR beta libraries came from three nested multiplex PCR rounds using slightly modified ARM-PCR. Running 9 to 10 cycles apiece, the first two PCR rounds relied on TRBV1-TRBV30 forward primers together with a C-beta reverse primer. MiXCR, run by TCRdb on the multiplex PCR reads, gives a single entry per CDR3 protein. The sample holds approximately 47,000 distinct CDR3 sequences, over 65% seen once. Sequencing used liver tumor tissue from sampling region 3. Described subset: tumor region T3, left-lateral pole. These receptors came from a middle-aged man with primary liver carcinoma and hepatitis B virus infection.

Regarding this clonotype: Its ends do not fully match the called genes, so a read error is possible. The V and J genes are TRBV6-6 and TRBJ2-7, with unresolved D. This CDR3 region has 14 residues. Germline-derived CDR1 and CDR2 are MNHNY and SVGAGI (reference sequence). The CDR3 sequence is CASSQTPSSYEQHF. The CDR3 DNA follows: TGTGCCAGCAGCCAAACGCCTAGTTCCTACGAGCAGCACTTC.

This clonotype was counted between two and nine times. A much bigger clone sits one base away, suggesting this may be a read error. This chain connects TRBV5-1 to TRBJ2-7, with TRBD2 matching 7 bases. Germline CDR1 reads SGHRS; CDR2 reads YFSETQ. This CDR3 is 14 amino acids long. The CDR3 protein is CASCLEAGTYEQYF. The CDR3, as DNA: TGCGCCAGCTGCTTGGAAGCGGGAACCTACGAGCAGTACTTC.

This clonotype was seen only a few times. A read error may explain this, as a much larger clone is one base away. V is TRBV7-9 and J is TRBJ2-7; the match to TRBD2 covers 8 bases. This CDR3 is 15 amino acids long. Trimming removed 5 bases from V and 4 bases from J; junction bases left unmatched: 10. CDR1 and CDR2 from the germline V gene are SEHNR and FQNEAQ (reference sequence). DNA of the CDR3: TGTGCCAGCAGCACCCCACTAGCGGCTTCATACGAGCAGTACTTC. This encodes CASSTPLAASYEQYF.

This clonotype was seen once. Given a much more abundant clone one base away, this may be a read error. This rearrangement joins TRBV20-1 to TRBJ2-3; TRBD2 matches 9 bases. The CDR3 covers 13 residues. CDR1 DFQATT and CDR2 SNEGSKA come from the germline V gene (reference sequence). With V trimmed by 5 bases and J by 10 bases, 10 bases remained unmatched. CDR3 sequence (DNA): TGCAGTGCTGGCCCGATCGCGGGAGGGTCGCAGTATTTT. Translating it yields CSAGPIAGGSQYF.

In this sample, this clonotype turned up once. Relative to the germline gene, one junction end is altered; a read error may explain this. The CDR3 DNA sequence: TGTACCAGCAGCTTAAGACAGGGGGGGCCCTCTAGGGCCAACGTCCTGACTTTC. The encoded protein is CTSSLRQGGPSRANVLTF. The chain carries TRBV11-2 and TRBJ2-6, with 9 positions matching TRBD1. In germline, CDR1 is SGHAT, CDR2 FQNNGV. CDR3 size: 18 residues.

The V and J genes are TRBV29-1 and TRBJ2-7; D unresolved. The CDR3 runs to 13 residues. Germline CDR1 reads SQVTM; CDR2 reads ANQGSEA. The CDR3 loop reads CRAGRGNNGEQYF. Written as DNA, the CDR3 is TGCAGGGCCGGGCGAGGCAATAATGGCGAGCAGTACTTC.

A note on this clonotype: The junction and the germline gene differ at one end; a read error may be behind it. The genes are TRBV6-1 and TRBJ1-4; D remains ambiguous. The germline V gene encodes CDR1 MNHNS and CDR2 SASEGT. The CDR3 length is 15 residues. For the CDR3, the DNA is TGTGTCAGCGCGACCCTAGACGGCCCTAATGAAAAACTGTTTTTT. This sequence encodes CVSATLDGPNEKLFF.

This clonotype was counted many times. The gene calls are TRBV28 and TRBJ2-5; a possible D gene is TRBD2 (6 bases). This CDR3 is built from 13 residues. Germline CDR1 reads MDHEN; CDR2 reads SYDVKM. Trimming cost V 4 bases and J 2 bases, with 8 bases left between them. CDR3 amino acids: CASSSSVQETQYF. The CDR3 nucleotides read TGTGCCAGCAGTTCTAGCGTTCAAGAGACCCAGTACTTC.

V is TRBV12-3 or TRBV12-4 and J is TRBJ2-1, with TRBD2 matching 7 bases. The junction had 12 bases not matched to a gene; V was cut back by 8 bases and J by 11 bases. There are 13 residues in the CDR3. The CDR3 bases are TGTGCCAGCGGAGGCGGGGGAACCGATAAGCAGTTCTTC. Translation: CASGGGGTDKQFF.

The genes are TRBV5-1 and TRBJ2-3; TRBD2 agrees at 10 bases. Germline lookup yields CDR1 SGHRS and CDR2 YFSETQ. CDR3 length: 15 amino acids. Losses at the gene ends were 9 bases for V and 2 bases for J; bases not matched to a gene: 9. In DNA form, the CDR3 reads TGCGCCACCAAGGCTAGCGGGAGCATCACAGATACGCAGTATTTT. Its translation is CATKASGSITDTQYF.